This T cell receptor beta chain originates from a study of CD8 T cells in ankylosing spondylitis. Study results and limitations: CD8+ by phenotype, disease-linked clones were relatively rare in peripheral blood. Several highly homologous variants formed a TCR beta motif that appeared characteristic of ankylosing spondylitis blood.

This clonotype was picked up a small number of times. Its antigen is not identified. In TCRdb, the 5' RACE reads were re-called with MiXCR into one record per CDR3 protein. This sample has tens of thousands of distinct CDR3 sequences; 27% occur once, and the top ten carry 45% to 65%. Sequenced input: blood, either unsorted or a sorted T cell fraction (not recorded which). This receptor was obtained from a male donor with ankylosing spondylitis or in good health (not recorded which).

In nucleotides, the CDR3 is TGCGCCAGCAGCCACGGGACAGGGAGGTCGAGTTATGGCTACACCTTC. Translated, it gives CASSHGTGRSSYGYTF. The V call is TRBV5-1, the J call TRBJ1-2; TRBD1 agrees at 9 bases. The J segment lost 5 bases and the V segment lost 4 bases, leaving 12 bases of the junction unmatched. The CDR3 length is 16 residues. Looked up from germline, CDR1 is SGHRS and CDR2 is YFSETQ. Supplemented by reference TRBV5-1 and TRBJ1-2, the full variable domain reads KAGVTQTPRYLIKTRGQQVTLSCSPISGHRSVSWYQQTPGQGLQFLFEYFSETQRNKGNFPGRFSGRQFSNSRSEMNVSTLELGDSALYLCASSHGTGRSSYGYTFGSGTRLTVV.